This T cell receptor beta chain was recorded in a study of CD8 T cells in ankylosing spondylitis. Making the TCR beta libraries involved quantitative 5'-RACE with molecular barcodes. TCRdb ran MiXCR on the 5' RACE reads and lists one entry per CDR3 protein. Among some 130,000 distinct CDR3 sequences listed, just under 7.5% were seen once. This clonotype came up many times. Its antigen is undetermined. Germline loops: CDR1 SGHDT, CDR2 YYEEEE. This CDR3 comprises 13 residues. Trimming removed 4 bases from V and 3 bases from J, with 8 bases in between. General study findings and limits: Characteristic, it appeared, of ankylosing spondylitis blood was a TCR beta motif of eight highly homologous variants. Reportedly, disease-linked clones are significantly enriched in ankylosing spondylitis patients' matched synovial fluid. Certain motif variants had earlier appeared in reactive arthritis synovial fluid and blood.

Sequencing was done on a sample of blood, either unsorted or a sorted T cell fraction (not recorded which). The chain joins TRBV5-6 to TRBJ2-1; possibly TRBD2 for D (5 bases). This TCR was recovered from a female donor with ankylosing spondylitis or in good health (not recorded which). Written as DNA, the CDR3 is TGTGCCAGCAGCCCGACTAACTACAATGAGCAGTTCTTC. It yields the protein CASSPTNYNEQFF.